The rows below give T cell receptor beta chains drawn from one sample of a study of T cell responses to AZD1222 COVID-19 vaccine. This table comes from immunoSEQ multiplex PCR, and its TCRdb copy is limited to in-frame clones, with some not included. The table lists roughly 150,000 clones, roughly nine tenths of them singletons. The material was peripheral blood, obtained 28 days after the second AZD1222 dose. These receptors all stem from an adult who received the AZD1222 COVID-19 vaccine. Each CDR3 is given with its conserved first and last residue. Each record gives: D gene, clone size, J gene, V gene, CDR3 DNA, CDR3 protein. A D gene is named only where the DNA matches it firmly. Clone sizes are given selectively: once, few, many, or a class where the clone is expanded.

>.|once|TRBJ2-6|TRBV27
TGTGCCAGCCAATTAACTGGGGCCAACGTCCTGACTTTC
CASQLTGANVLTF
>TRBD1|.|TRBJ1-2|TRBV7-9
TGTGCCAGCAACCCACTCTGGACAGGCCTAAACTATGGCTACACCTTC
CASNPLWTGLNYGYTF
>.|.|TRBJ2-2|TRBV6-2/TRBV6-3
.
CASSSSVVLAGGPTNTGELFF
>TRBD1|.|TRBJ1-1|TRBV4-1
TGCGCCAGCAGCCAAGATAGTAGGACAGGGGTGACTGAAGCTTTCTTT
CASSQDSRTGVTEAFF
>TRBD1|.|TRBJ1-4|TRBV2
TGTGCCAGCAGTGAGGCCGGGACAGTAAATGAAAAACTGTTTTTT
CASSEAGTVNEKLFF
>TRBD2|.|TRBJ2-3|TRBV7-3
TGTGCCAGCAGCTTTAGCGGGAGAGGGTCAGATACGCAGTATTTT
CASSFSGRGSDTQYF
>.|.|TRBJ2-5|TRBV7-2
TGTGCCAGCAGCCGCTACCATCCTGCAGAGACCCAGTACTTC
CASSRYHPAETQYF
>TRBD2|.|TRBJ2-1|TRBV3-1/TRBV3-2
TGTGCCAGCAGCCCCCGGACTAGCGGGGGGGCCGAGCAGTTCTTC
CASSPRTSGGAEQFF
>.|.|TRBJ2-2|TRBV6-4
TGTGCCAGCAGTCCCGGGACACAGGACACCGGGGAGCTGTTTTTT
CASSPGTQDTGELFF
>.|.|TRBJ1-1|TRBV2
TGTGCCAGCAGAGACCTTTTGCCGGGCTCCACTGAAGCTTTCTTT
CASRDLLPGSTEAFF
>.|.|TRBJ1-2|TRBV30
TGTGCCTGGAGTAAGACAGGCTATAACTATGGCTACACCTTC
CAWSKTGYNYGYTF
>.|.|TRBJ1-1|TRBV5-1
TGCGCCAGCGGGGGTGTGAACACTGAAGCTTTCTTT
CASGGVNTEAFF
>.|.|TRBJ1-5|TRBV2
TGTGCCAGCTCGGGGGGGGGCGTGATGGGCAATCAGCCCCAGCATTTT
CASSGGGVMGNQPQHF
>TRBD1|.|TRBJ1-4|TRBV2
TGTGCCAGCAGAAAGGACAGGGCCAGCGAAAAACTGTTTTTT
CASRKDRASEKLFF
>.|.|TRBJ1-5|TRBV4-1
TGCGCCAGCAGCCAAGTCTGGCAGGGTTTTAATCAGCCCCAGCATTTT
CASSQVWQGFNQPQHF
>.|.|TRBJ1-2|TRBV19
TGTGCCAGTAGTATGGGGGGAGTCCGTGTCCCTGACTATGGCTACACCTTC
CASSMGGVRVPDYGYTF
>TRBD2|.|TRBJ2-3|TRBV6-2/TRBV6-3
TGTGCCAGCAGTTGGGGACTAGCGGCTACAGATACGCAGTATTTT
CASSWGLAATDTQYF
>.|.|TRBJ2-3|TRBV6-5
TGTGCCAGTCAAAGCACAGATACGCAGTATTTT
CASQSTDTQYF
>TRBD2|.|TRBJ2-3|TRBV5-1
TGCGCCAGCTGCTTGGAGGGGCGGGGGGGCCCCGATACGCAGTATTTT
CASCLEGRGGPDTQYF
>TRBD2|.|TRBJ2-2|TRBV5-5
TGTGCCAGCAGCACCGGACCGGGACTAGTTTGGACCGGGGAGCTGTTTTTT
CASSTGPGLVWTGELFF
>TRBD1|.|TRBJ1-2|TRBV30
TGTGCCTGGAGCTATGACAGGGGGAACTATGGCTACACCTTC
CAWSYDRGNYGYTF
>TRBD1|.|TRBJ1-1|TRBV11-3
TGTGCCAGCAGTTATAAGACAGGGGTTGAAGCTTTCTTT
CASSYKTGVEAFF
>TRBD1|.|TRBJ1-6|TRBV30
TGTGCCTGGAGTGCGACCAGGGGGAATTCACCCCTCCACTTT
CAWSATRGNSPLHF
>.|.|TRBJ2-1|TRBV3-1/TRBV3-2
TGTGCCAGCAGCCAAGCCCCGCCTGCCGGATTATCCTACAATGAGCAGTTCTTC
CASSQAPPAGLSYNEQFF
>.|.|TRBJ1-1|TRBV12-3/TRBV12-4
TGTGCCAGCGCCCAGGGATGGGCTGAAGCTTTCTTT
CASAQGWAEAFF